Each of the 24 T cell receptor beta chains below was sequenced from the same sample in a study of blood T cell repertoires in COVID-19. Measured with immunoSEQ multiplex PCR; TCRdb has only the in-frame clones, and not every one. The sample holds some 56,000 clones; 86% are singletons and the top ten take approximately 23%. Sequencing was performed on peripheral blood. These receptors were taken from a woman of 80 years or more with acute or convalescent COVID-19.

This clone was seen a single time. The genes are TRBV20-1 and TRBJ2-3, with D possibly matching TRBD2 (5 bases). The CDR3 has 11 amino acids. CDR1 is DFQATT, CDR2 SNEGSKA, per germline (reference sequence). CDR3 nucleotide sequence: TGCAGGGCGGGTAGCACAGATACGCAGTATTTT. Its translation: CRAGSTDTQYF.

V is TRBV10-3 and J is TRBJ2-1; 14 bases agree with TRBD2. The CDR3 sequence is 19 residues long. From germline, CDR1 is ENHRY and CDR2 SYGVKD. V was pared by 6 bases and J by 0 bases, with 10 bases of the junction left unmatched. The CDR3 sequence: CAISSGLAGAVSSYNEQFF. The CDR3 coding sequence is TGTGCCATCAGCTCGGGACTAGCGGGAGCCGTTAGCTCCTACAATGAGCAGTTCTTC.

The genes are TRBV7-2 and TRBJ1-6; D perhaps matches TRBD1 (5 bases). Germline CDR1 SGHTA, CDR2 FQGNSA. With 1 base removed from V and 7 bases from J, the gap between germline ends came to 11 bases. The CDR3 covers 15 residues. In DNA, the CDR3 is TGTGCCAGCAGCTTAGGGGACTTTATGAATTCACCCCTCCACTTT. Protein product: CASSLGDFMNSPLHF.

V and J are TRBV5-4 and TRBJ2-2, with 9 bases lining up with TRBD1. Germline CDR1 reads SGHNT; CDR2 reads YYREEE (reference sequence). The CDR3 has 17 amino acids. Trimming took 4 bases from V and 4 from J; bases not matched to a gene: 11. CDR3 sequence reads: CASSGGQGTRSTGELFF. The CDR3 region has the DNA TGTGCCAGCAGCGGGGGACAGGGAACGAGGAGCACCGGGGAGCTGTTTTTT.

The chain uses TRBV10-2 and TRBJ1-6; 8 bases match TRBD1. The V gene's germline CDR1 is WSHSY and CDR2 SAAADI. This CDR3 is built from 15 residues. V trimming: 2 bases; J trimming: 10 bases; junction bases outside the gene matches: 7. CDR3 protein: CASSEPGTGGSPLHF. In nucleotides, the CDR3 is TGCGCCAGCAGTGAGCCCGGGACAGGCGGGTCACCCCTCCACTTT.

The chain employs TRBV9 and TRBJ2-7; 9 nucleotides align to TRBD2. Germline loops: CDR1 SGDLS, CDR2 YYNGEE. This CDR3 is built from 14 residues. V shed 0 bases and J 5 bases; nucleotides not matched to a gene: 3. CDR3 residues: CASSVEGLAHEQYF. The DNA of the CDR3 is TGTGCCAGCAGCGTAGAGGGACTAGCCCACGAGCAGTACTTC.

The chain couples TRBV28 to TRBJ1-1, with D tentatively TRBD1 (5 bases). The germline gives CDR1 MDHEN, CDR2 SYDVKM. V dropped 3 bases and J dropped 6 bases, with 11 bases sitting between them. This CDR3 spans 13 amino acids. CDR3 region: CASSLDTRPEAFF. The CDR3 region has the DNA TGTGCCAGCAGTTTGGACACCCGCCCTGAAGCTTTCTTT.

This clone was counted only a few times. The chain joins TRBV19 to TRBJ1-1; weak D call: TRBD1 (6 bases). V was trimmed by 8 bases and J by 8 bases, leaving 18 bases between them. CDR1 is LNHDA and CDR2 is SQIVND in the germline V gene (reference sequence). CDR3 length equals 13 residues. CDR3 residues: CASSPRGGAEAFF. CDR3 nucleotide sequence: TGTGCCAGTTCCCCGCGGGGGGGGGCCGAAGCTTTCTTT.

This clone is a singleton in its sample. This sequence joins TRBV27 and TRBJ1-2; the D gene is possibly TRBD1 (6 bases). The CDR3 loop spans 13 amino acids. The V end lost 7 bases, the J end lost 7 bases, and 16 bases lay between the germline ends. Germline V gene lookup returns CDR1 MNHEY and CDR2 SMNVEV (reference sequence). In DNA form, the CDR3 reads TGTGCCAGCACAACGTTGGGGGCAAGTGGCTACACCTTC. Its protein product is CASTTLGASGYTF.

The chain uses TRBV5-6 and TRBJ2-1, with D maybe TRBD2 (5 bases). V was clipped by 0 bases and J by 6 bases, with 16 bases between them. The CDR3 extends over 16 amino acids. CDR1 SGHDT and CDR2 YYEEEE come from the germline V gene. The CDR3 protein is CASSLGSFSGFNEQFF. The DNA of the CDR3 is TGTGCCAGCAGCTTGGGCTCTTTTTCGGGGTTCAATGAGCAGTTCTTC.

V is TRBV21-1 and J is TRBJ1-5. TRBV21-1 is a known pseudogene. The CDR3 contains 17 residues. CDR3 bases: TGTGCCAGCAGCAAAGTTAGTCACCCGGGGAGAAATCAGCCCCAGCATTTT. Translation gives CASSKVSHPGRNQPQHF.

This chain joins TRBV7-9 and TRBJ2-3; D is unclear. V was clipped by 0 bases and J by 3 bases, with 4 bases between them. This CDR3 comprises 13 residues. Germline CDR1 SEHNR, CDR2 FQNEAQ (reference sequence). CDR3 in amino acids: CASSLAETDTQYF. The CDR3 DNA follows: TGTGCCAGCAGCTTAGCGGAGACAGATACGCAGTATTTT.

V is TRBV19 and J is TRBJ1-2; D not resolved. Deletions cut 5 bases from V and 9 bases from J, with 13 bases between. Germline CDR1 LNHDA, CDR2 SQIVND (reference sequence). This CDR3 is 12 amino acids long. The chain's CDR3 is CASSPRGGSYTF. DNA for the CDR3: TGTGCCAGTAGTCCCCGGGGAGGGAGCTACACCTTC.

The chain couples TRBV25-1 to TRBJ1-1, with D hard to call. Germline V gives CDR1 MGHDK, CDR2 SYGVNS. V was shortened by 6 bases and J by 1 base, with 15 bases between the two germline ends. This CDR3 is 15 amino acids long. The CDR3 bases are TGTGCCAGCAGCCAACTGGTCCTTGGGAACACTGAAGCTTTCTTT. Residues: CASSQLVLGNTEAFF.

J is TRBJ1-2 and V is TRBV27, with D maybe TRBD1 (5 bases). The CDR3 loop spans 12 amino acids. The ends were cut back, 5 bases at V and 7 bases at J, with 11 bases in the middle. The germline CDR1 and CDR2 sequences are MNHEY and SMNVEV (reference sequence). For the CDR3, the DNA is TGTGCCAGCAGTCGGGACGGGGGTGGCTACACCTTC. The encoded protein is CASSRDGGGYTF.

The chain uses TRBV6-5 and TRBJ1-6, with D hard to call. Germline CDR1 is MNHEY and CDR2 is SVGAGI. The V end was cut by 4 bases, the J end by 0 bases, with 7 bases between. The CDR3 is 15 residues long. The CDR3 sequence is CASSSWSSYNSPLHF. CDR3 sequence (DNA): TGTGCCAGCAGTTCCTGGAGCTCCTATAATTCACCCCTCCACTTT.

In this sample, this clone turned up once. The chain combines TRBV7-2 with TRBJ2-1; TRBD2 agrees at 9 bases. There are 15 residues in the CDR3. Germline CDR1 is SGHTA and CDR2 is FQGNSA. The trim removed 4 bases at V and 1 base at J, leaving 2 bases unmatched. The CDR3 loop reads CASSSAGGSYNEQFF. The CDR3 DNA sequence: TGTGCCAGCAGCTCTGCGGGGGGGTCCTACAATGAGCAGTTCTTC. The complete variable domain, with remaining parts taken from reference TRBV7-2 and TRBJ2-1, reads GAGVSQSPSNKVTEKGKDVELRCDPISGHTALYWYRQSLGQGLEFLIYFQGNSAPDKSGLPSDRFSAERTGGSVSTLTIQRTQQEDSAVYLCASSSAGGSYNEQFFGPGTRLTVL.

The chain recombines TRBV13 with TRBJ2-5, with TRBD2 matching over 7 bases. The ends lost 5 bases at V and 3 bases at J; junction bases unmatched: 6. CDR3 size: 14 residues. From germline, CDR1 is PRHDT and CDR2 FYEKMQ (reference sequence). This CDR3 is CASSQGLRKETQYF. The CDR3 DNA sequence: TGTGCCAGCAGCCAGGGACTACGGAAAGAGACCCAGTACTTC.

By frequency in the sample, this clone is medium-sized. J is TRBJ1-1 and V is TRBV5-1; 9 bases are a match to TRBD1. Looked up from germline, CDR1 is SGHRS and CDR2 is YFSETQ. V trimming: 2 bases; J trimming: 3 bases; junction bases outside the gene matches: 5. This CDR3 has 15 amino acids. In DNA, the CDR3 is TGCGCCAGCAGCTTTAGTACAGGGGGCTACACTGAAGCTTTCTTT. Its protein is CASSFSTGGYTEAFF.

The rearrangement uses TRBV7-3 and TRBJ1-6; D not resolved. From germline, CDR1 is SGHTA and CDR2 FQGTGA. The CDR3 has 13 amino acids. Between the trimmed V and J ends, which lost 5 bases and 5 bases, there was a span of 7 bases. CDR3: CASSHTNNSPLHF. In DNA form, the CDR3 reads TGTGCCAGCAGCCACACGAATAATTCACCCCTCCACTTT.

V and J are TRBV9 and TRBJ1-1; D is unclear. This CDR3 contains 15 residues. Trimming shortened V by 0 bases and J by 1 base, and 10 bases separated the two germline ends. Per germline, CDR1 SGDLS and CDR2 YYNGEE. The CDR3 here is CASSVALGGNTEAFF. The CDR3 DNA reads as TGTGCCAGCAGCGTAGCTCTGGGAGGGAACACTGAAGCTTTCTTT.

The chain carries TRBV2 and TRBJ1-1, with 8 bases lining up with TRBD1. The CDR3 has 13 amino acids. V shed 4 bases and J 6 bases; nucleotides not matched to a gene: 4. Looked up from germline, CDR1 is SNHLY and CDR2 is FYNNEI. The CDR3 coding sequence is TGTGCCAGCAGTGGGACAGGGACGTCTGAAGCTTTCTTT. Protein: CASSGTGTSEAFF.

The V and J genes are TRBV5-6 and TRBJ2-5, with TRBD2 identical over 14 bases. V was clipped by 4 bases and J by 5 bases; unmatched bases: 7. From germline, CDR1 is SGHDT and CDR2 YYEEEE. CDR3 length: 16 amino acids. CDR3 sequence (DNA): TGTGCCAGCAGCACCGGACTAGCGGGAGGCGGGGAGACCCAGTACTTC. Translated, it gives CASSTGLAGGGETQYF.

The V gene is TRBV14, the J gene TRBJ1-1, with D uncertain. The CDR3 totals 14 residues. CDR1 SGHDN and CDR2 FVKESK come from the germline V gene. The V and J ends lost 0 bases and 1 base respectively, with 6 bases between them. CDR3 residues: CASSQETQNTEAFF. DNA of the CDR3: TGTGCCAGCAGCCAAGAAACTCAGAACACTGAAGCTTTCTTT. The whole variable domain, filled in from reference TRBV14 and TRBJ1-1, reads EAGVTQFPSHSVIEKGQTVTLRCDPISGHDNLYWYRRVMGKEIKFLLHFVKESKQDESGMPNNRFLAERTGGTYSTLKVQPAELEDSGVYFCASSQETQNTEAFFGQGTRLTVV.